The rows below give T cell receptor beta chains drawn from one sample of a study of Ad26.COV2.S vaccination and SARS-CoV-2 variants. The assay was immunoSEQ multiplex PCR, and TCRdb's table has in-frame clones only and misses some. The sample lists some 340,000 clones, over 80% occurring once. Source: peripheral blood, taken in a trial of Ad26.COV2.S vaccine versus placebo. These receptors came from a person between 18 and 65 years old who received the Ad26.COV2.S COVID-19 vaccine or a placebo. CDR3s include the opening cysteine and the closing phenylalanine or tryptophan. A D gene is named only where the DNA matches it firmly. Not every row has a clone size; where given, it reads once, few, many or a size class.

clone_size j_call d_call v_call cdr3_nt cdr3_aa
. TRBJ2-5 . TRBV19 TGTGCCAGTAGGGGGATCCAGGGGCCCCCCGGGGAGACCCAGTACTTC CASRGIQGPPGETQYF
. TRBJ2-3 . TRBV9 TGTGCCAGCAGCGTTCGGGGAAGGGCAGATACGCAGTATTTT CASSVRGRADTQYF
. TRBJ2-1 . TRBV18 TGTGCCAGCTCACCTAACGGGGGCCTTTACAATGAGCAGTTCTTC CASSPNGGLYNEQFF
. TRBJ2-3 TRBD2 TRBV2 TGTGCCAGCATTGGACTAGCGGCAGATACGCAGTATTTT CASIGLAADTQYF
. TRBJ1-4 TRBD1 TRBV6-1 TGTGCCAGCAGTGAGATGGGACAGCCAAATGAAAAACTGTTTTTT CASSEMGQPNEKLFF
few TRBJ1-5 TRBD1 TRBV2 TGTGCCAGCAGTGGGGACAGGGGAAAACAGCCCCAGCATTTT CASSGDRGKQPQHF
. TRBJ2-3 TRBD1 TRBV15 TGTGCCACCAGCAGCTACAGGGGAGGCACAGATACGCAGTATTTT CATSSYRGGTDTQYF
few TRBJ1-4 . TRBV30 TGTGCCTGGAGTGTGGGAAGTGCTAATGAAAAACTGTTTTTT CAWSVGSANEKLFF
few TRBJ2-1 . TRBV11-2 TGTGCCAGCAGCTTAGACGTCCCCTCCTACAATGAGCAGTTCTTC CASSLDVPSYNEQFF
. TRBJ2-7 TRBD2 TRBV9 TGTGCCAGCAGCCGTTTTACGGGACTATTTTACGAGCAGTACTTC CASSRFTGLFYEQYF
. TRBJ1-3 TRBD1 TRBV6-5 TGTGCCAGCAGTTACACAGGGGGTGACTCTGGAAACACCATATATTTT CASSYTGGDSGNTIYF
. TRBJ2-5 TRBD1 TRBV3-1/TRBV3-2 TGTGCCAGCAGCCCTTCCGGACAGGGGATACAAGAGACCCAGTACTTC CASSPSGQGIQETQYF
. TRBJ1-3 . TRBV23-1 TGCGCCAGCAGAGATTCGAGTCTGGGGCCCTCCTCTGGAAACACCATATATTTT CASRDSSLGPSSGNTIYF
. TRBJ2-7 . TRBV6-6 TGTGCCAGCAGTTCGACGGACCGTTCCTCCTACGAGCAGTACTTC CASSSTDRSSYEQYF
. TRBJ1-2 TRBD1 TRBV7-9 TGTGCCAGCAGCGCACATGGGACAGACCGCGGCTACACCTTC CASSAHGTDRGYTF
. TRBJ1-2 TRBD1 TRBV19 TGTGCCAGTAGTATTGGGGGACAGCTGAACTATGGCTACACCTTC CASSIGGQLNYGYTF
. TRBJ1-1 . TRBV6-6 TGTGCCAGCACTCTTATTTCGTTTGTAGAAGCTTTCTTT CASTLISFVEAFF
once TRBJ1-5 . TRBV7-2 TGTGCCAGCAGCTCACAGGGAAAGGGTCAGCCCCAGCATTTT CASSSQGKGQPQHF